Listed below are T cell receptor beta chains from one sample, sequenced in a study of T cell changes during pregnancy in multiple sclerosis. Some clones are missing from TCRdb's copy, which holds only in-frame ones; the method was immunoSEQ multiplex PCR. The repertoire holds tens of thousands of clones, with roughly 96% as singletons. The source material was peripheral blood, sampled in the second trimester of pregnancy. All receptors derive from a female donor with multiple sclerosis, enrolled in a pregnancy study. The CDR3 runs from the conserved cysteine through the conserved F or W. Each record gives: V gene, J gene, CDR3 protein.

TRBV21-1	TRBJ2-2	CASSRERRAGELFF
TRBV10-2	TRBJ1-5	CASMDYSKSNQPQHF
TRBV28	TRBJ2-7	CASSPPQYEQYF
TRBV5-3	TRBJ1-5	CARSPGTGGNNQPQHF
TRBV27	TRBJ1-5	CASILRQVSNQPQHF
TRBV6-1	TRBJ2-3	CASSEYGGRAGDTQYF
TRBV5-8	TRBJ2-3	CASSTSGADTQYF
TRBV7-2	TRBJ2-3	CASSLDLGRPPDTQYF
TRBV30	TRBJ1-2	CAWLWRGGVYTF
TRBV6-1	TRBJ2-3	CASLSGLYTDTQYF
TRBV29-1	TRBJ2-3	CSVDTAGVFRGTQYF
TRBV7-8	TRBJ1-1	CASSLYPGEITEAFF
TRBV7-2	TRBJ2-1	CASSPSLAGAYNEQFF
TRBV28	TRBJ2-2	CASSLWERAGELFF
TRBV5-4	TRBJ1-1	CASSSDRVNTEAFF
TRBV4-3	TRBJ2-3	CASSQEGPAGAPDTQYF
TRBV29-1	TRBJ2-1	CSVEERGTDRNEQFF